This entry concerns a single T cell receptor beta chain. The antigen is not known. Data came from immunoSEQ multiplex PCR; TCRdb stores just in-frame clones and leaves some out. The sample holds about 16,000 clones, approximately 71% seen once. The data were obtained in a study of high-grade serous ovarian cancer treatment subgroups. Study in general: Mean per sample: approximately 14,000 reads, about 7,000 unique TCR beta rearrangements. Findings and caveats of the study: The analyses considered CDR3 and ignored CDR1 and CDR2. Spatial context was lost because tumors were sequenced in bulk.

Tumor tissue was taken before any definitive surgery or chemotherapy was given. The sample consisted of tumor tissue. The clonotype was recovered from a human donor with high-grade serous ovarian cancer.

CDR3 in amino acids: CASSQRQGGTDTQYF. CDR3 nucleotide sequence: TGCGCCAGCAGCCAGAGACAGGGCGGCACAGATACGCAGTATTTT. This chain connects TRBV4-3 to TRBJ2-3; the match to TRBD1 covers 7 bases. The CDR3 consists of 15 residues. V lost 3 bases, J lost 1 base, and 4 bases stayed unmatched. Germline CDR1 and CDR2: LGHNA and YSLEER.